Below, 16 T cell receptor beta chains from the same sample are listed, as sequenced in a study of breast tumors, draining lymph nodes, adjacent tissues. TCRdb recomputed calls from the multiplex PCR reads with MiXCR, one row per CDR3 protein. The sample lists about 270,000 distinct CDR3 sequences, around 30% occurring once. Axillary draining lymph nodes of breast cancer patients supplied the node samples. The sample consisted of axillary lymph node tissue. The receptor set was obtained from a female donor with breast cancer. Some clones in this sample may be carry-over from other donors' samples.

The CDR3 DNA is TGTGCCAGCAGTTACGATTTTTGGTCTAGCGGGAGTAGAACCGGGGAGCTGTTTTTT. Protein product: CASSYDFWSSGSRTGELFF. This sequence joins TRBV6-5 and TRBJ2-2; 10 nucleotides match TRBD2. V lost 2 bases, J lost 5 bases, and 14 bases stayed unmatched. The length of the CDR3 is 19 residues. CDR1 is MNHEY and CDR2 is SVGAGI in the germline V gene.

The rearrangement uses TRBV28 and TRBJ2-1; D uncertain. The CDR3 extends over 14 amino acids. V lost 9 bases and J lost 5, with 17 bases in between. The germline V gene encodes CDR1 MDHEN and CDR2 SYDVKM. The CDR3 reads CARSASVNHNEQFF. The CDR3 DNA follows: TGTGCCAGAAGTGCGTCGGTAAATCACAATGAGCAGTTCTTC.

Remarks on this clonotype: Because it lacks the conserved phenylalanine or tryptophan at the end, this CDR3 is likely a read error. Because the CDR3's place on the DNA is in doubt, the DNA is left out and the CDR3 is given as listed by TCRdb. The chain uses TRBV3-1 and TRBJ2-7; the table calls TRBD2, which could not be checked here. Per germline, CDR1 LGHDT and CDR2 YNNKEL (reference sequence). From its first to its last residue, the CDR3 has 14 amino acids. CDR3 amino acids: CASSQGSGGSREYL.

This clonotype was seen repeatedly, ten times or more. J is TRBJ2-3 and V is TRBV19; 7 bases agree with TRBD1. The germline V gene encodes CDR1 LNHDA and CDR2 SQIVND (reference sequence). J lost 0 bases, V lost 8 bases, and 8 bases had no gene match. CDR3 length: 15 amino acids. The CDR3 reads CASALDRRSTDTQYF. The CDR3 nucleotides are TGTGCCAGTGCCTTGGACAGGCGGAGCACAGATACGCAGTATTTT.

The DNA of the CDR3 is TGTGCCAGTAGTGAAGGACAGGGTTTCTCTGGGGCCAACGTCCTGACTTTC. Protein sequence: CASSEGQGFSGANVLTF. The V gene is TRBV19, the J gene TRBJ2-6; 8 bases align to TRBD1. The CDR3 extends over 17 amino acids. In germline, CDR1 is LNHDA, CDR2 SQIVND (reference sequence). Germline trimming cut 5 bases from V and 0 bases from J; bases unmatched to any gene: 6.

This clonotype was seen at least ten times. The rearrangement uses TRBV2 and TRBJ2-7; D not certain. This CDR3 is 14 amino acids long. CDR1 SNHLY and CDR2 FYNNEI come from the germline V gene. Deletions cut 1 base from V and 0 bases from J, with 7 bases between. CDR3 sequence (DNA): TGTGCCAGCAGTGAAGTTCGGAGCTCCTACGAGCAGTACTTC. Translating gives CASSEVRSSYEQYF.

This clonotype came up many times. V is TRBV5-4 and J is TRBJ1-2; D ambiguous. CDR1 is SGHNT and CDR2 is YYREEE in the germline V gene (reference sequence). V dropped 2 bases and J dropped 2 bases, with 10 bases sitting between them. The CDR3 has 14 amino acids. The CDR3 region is CASSLGFGNYGYTF. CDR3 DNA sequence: TGTGCCAGCAGCTTAGGGTTTGGGAACTATGGCTACACCTTC.

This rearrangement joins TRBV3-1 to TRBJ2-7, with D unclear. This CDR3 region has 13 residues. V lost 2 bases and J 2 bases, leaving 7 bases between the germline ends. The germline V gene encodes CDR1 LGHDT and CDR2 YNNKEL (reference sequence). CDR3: CASSQSLTYEQYF. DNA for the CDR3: TGTGCCAGCAGCCAAAGTTTGACCTACGAGCAGTACTTC.

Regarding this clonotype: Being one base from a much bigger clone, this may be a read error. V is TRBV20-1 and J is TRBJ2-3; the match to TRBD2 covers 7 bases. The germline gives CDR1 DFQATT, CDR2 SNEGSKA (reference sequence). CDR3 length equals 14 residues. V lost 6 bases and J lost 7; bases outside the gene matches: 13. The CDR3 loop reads CSAPLGGPKNTQYF. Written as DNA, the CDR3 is TGCAGTGCCCCCCTGGGAGGGCCTAAAAATACGCAGTATTTT.

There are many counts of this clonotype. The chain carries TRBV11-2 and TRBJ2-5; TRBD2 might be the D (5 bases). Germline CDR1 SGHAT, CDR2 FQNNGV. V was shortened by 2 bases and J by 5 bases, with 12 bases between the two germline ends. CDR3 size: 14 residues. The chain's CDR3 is CASSLQAGMETQYF. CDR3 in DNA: TGTGCCAGCAGCTTACAGGCGGGTATGGAGACCCAGTACTTC.

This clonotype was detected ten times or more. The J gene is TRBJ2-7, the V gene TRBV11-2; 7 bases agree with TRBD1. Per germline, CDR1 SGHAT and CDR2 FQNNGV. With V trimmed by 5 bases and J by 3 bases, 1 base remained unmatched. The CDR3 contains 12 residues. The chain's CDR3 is CASSRTGYEQYF. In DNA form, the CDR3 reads TGTGCCAGCAGCCGGACAGGCTACGAGCAGTACTTC.

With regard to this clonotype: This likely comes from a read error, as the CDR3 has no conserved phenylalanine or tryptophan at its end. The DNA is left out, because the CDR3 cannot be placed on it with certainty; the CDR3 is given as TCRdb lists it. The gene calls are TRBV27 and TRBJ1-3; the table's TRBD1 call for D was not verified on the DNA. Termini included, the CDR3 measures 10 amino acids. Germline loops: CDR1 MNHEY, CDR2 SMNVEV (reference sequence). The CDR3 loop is CASSFWDRDS.

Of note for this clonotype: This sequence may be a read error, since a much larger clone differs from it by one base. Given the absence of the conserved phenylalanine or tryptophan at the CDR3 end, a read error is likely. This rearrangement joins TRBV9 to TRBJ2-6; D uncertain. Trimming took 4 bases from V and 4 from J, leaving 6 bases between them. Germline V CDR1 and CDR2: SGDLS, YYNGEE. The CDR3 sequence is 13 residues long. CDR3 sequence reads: CASSPIGANVLTS. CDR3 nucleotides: TGTGCCAGCAGCCCGATAGGGGCCAACGTCCTGACTTCC.

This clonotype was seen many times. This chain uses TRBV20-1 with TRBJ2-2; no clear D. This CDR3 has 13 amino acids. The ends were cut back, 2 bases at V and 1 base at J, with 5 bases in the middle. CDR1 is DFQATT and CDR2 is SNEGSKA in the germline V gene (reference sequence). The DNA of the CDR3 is TGCAGTGCTAGACTGGGGAACACCGGGGAGCTGTTTTTT. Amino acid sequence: CSARLGNTGELFF.

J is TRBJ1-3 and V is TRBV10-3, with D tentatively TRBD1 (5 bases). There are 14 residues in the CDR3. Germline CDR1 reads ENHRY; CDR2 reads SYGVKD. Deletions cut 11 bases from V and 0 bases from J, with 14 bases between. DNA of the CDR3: TGTGCCTCCCGGGGCCGAGGCTCTGGAAACACCATATATTTT. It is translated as CASRGRGSGNTIYF.

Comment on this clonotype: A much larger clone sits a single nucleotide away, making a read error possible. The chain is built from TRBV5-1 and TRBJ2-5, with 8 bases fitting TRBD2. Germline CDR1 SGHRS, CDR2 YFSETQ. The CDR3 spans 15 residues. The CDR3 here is CASSLGLAHQEAQYF. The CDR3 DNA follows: TGCGCCAGCAGCTTGGGACTAGCGCACCAAGAGGCCCAGTACTTC. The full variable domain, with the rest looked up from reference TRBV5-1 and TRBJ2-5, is KAGVTQTPRYLIKTRGQQVTLSCSPISGHRSVSWYQQTPGQGLQFLFEYFSETQRNKGNFPGRFSGRQFSNSRSEMNVSTLELGDSALYLCASSLGLAHQEAQYFGPGTRLLVL.